These 27 T cell receptor beta chains came from one sample sequenced in a study of T cell responses to AZD1222 COVID-19 vaccine. Profiled with immunoSEQ multiplex PCR; TCRdb holds only in-frame clones, not every one. The repertoire has around 150,000 clones, approximately 90% of them found once; the top ten carry around 3.7%. The sequencing here drew on peripheral blood, taken on day 0 of AZD1222 vaccination. The receptors were sampled from an adult in good health.

Details on this clone: The junction differs from germline at one of its ends, possibly a read error. V is TRBV19 and J is TRBJ2-3; D gene ambiguous. Germline V gene data show CDR1 as LNHDA and CDR2 as SQIVND (reference sequence). The CDR3 runs to 15 residues. The CDR3 DNA follows: TGTGCCAGGAGTACACAACCGGGCTCGCCAGATACGCAGTATTTT. It codes for CARSTQPGSPDTQYF. Complete variable domain (other parts from reference TRBV19 and TRBJ2-3): DGGITQSPKYLFRKEGQNVTLSCEQNLNHDAMYWYRQDPGQGLRLIYYSQIVNDFQKGDIAEGYSVSREKKESFPLTVTSAQKNPTAFYLCARSTQPGSPDTQYFGPGTRLTVL.

In its sample, this clone was seen once. The J gene is TRBJ2-7, the V gene TRBV5-8; TRBD2 agrees at 8 bases. CDR3 size: 15 residues. The germline V gene encodes CDR1 SGHTS and CDR2 YDEGEE. J was trimmed by 5 bases and V by 7 bases; bases with no gene match: 14. CDR3 in DNA: TGTGCCAGCTGGGGGTGGGGGCGGGGGGCCCACGAGCAGTACTTC. Translated: CASWGWGRGAHEQYF.

This clone was seen only a few times. The same CDR3 arises from other DNA sequences in this sample as well. This chain connects TRBV5-6 to TRBJ1-2; possible D gene TRBD1, 6 bases. The CDR3 loop spans 13 amino acids. V lost 5 bases and J 6 bases, leaving 14 bases between the germline ends. Germline V gene sequence: CDR1 SGHDT, CDR2 YYEEEE. DNA of the CDR3: TGTGCCAGCAGTCCCGGACAGAACAATGGCTACACCTTC. Translated, it gives CASSPGQNNGYTF. The full variable domain, completed using reference TRBV5-6 and TRBJ1-2, is DAGVTQSPTHLIKTRGQQVTLRCSPKSGHDTVSWYQQALGQGPQFIFQYYEEEERQRGNFPDRFSGHQFPNYSSELNVNALLLGDSALYLCASSPGQNNGYTFGSGTRLTVV.

This clone was recorded only once. The chain links TRBV7-8 to TRBJ1-5; perhaps TRBD1 as D (5 bases). This CDR3 region has 17 residues. Per germline, CDR1 SGHVS and CDR2 FQNEAQ. The germline V and J ends were trimmed by 1 base and 5 bases, with 18 bases remaining between them. This CDR3 is CASSLGAFGGSDQPQHF. The CDR3 DNA reads TGTGCCAGCAGCTTAGGGGCTTTCGGGGGGAGTGATCAGCCCCAGCATTTT.

The chain has TRBV29-1 and TRBJ1-2; 9 positions agree with TRBD1. The CDR3 extends over 16 amino acids. After removal of 6 bases from V and 1 base from J, the junction contained 12 bases not matched to a gene. Germline CDR1 and CDR2: SQVTM and ANQGSEA. The chain's CDR3 is CSVIGTGFPINYGYTF. In DNA, the CDR3 is TGCAGCGTGATAGGGACAGGGTTTCCGATTAACTATGGCTACACCTTC. The full variable domain, in which reference TRBV29-1 and TRBJ1-2 provide the parts outside the CDR3, is SAVISQKPSRDICQRGTSLTIQCQVDSQVTMMFWYRQQPGQSLTLIATANQGSEATYESGFVIDKFPISRPNLTFSTLTVSNMSPEDSSIYLCSVIGTGFPINYGYTFGSGTRLTVV.

This chain uses TRBV5-4 with TRBJ1-2; the D gene is possibly TRBD1 (6 bases). Germline lookup yields CDR1 SGHNT and CDR2 YYREEE (reference sequence). The length of the CDR3 is 14 residues. V lost 2 bases to trimming and J lost 4 bases, with 12 bases between them. CDR3 in DNA: TGTGCCAGCAGCTTCGGGGGGCTCGGCTATGGCTACACCTTC. It yields the protein CASSFGGLGYGYTF.

The chain combines TRBV19 with TRBJ1-4, with a possible D match to TRBD1 (5 bases). There are 16 residues in the CDR3. Germline V lookup: CDR1 LNHDA, CDR2 SQIVND (reference sequence). V was shortened by 2 bases and J by 2 bases, with 12 bases between the two germline ends. Written as DNA, the CDR3 is TGTGCCAGTAGTATACCTATTGGGGGGACTAATGAAAAACTGTTTTTT. This gives the protein CASSIPIGGTNEKLFF.

This chain uses TRBV6-6 with TRBJ1-5, with TRBD1 identical over 8 bases. V shed 6 bases and J 7 bases; nucleotides not matched to a gene: 11. In germline, CDR1 is MNHNY, CDR2 SVGAGI (reference sequence). CDR3 length: 15 amino acids. In nucleotides, the CDR3 is TGTGCCAGCAGGCAGACGCAGGGGGCTGCCCAGCCCCAGCATTTT. Its translation: CASRQTQGAAQPQHF.

V usage is TRBV12-3 or TRBV12-4 and J usage is TRBJ2-1; D not certain. With 4 bases removed from V and 6 bases from J, the gap between germline ends came to 7 bases. The CDR3 length is 12 residues. CDR3 nucleotide sequence: TGTGCCAGCAGTTCGACCCTCAATGAGCAGTTCTTC. The encoded protein is CASSSTLNEQFF.

The chain joins TRBV3-1 (or the pseudogene TRBV3-2) to TRBJ1-1; 10 bases agree with TRBD1. The CDR3 runs 15 residues. Trimming at V came to 4 bases and at J to 5 bases, leaving 7 bases not matched to a gene. Germline V lookup: CDR1 LGHDT, CDR2 YNNKEL (reference sequence). The CDR3 region is CASSRVPGQGTEAFF. The CDR3, as DNA: TGTGCCAGCAGCCGTGTCCCGGGACAGGGGACTGAAGCTTTCTTT.

The chain employs TRBV30 and TRBJ2-7; D may be TRBD1 or TRBD2 (6 bases each). The CDR3 length is 13 residues. V was cut by 6 bases and J by 1 base, with 13 bases left in between. CDR1 is GTSNPN and CDR2 is SVGIG in the germline V gene (reference sequence). CDR3 amino acids: CACQGGGSYEQYF. CDR3 coding DNA: TGTGCCTGCCAAGGAGGGGGTTCCTACGAGCAGTACTTC.

The chain joins TRBV29-1 to TRBJ2-5; D unclear. The CDR3 contains 11 residues. Trimming took off 5 bases at V and 5 bases at J, with 9 bases between the two ends. The germline CDR1 and CDR2 sequences are SQVTM and ANQGSEA. CDR3 loop: CSVLFRETQYF. The CDR3 DNA reads TGCAGCGTTTTATTCCGGGAGACCCAGTACTTC.

The V and J genes are TRBV7-9 and TRBJ1-5, with no clear D. The CDR3 consists of 16 residues. Trimming took off 8 bases at V and 1 base at J, with 18 bases between the two ends. CDR1 is SEHNR and CDR2 is FQNEAQ in the germline V gene (reference sequence). The chain's CDR3 is CASDAGSPGSNQPQHF. The CDR3 nucleotides are TGTGCCAGCGACGCGGGAAGTCCCGGGAGCAATCAGCCCCAGCATTTT.

This sequence joins TRBV2 and TRBJ2-1; D may match TRBD1 or TRBD2 (6 bases each). The CDR3 has 15 residues. CDR1 is SNHLY, CDR2 FYNNEI, per germline. V was clipped by 6 bases and J by 8 bases, with 20 bases between them. CDR3 bases: TGTGCCAGCAGATTCGACGGGGGCACGGGGGATGAGCAGTTCTTC. This encodes CASRFDGGTGDEQFF.

The chain employs TRBV24-1 and TRBJ1-1; D gene unclear. Trimming left V 2 bases short and J 6 bases short, with 9 bases between. CDR3 size: 13 residues. Germline CDR1 is KGHDR and CDR2 is SFDVKD. The DNA for the CDR3 is TGTGCCACCAGTGATTCTTCTGGGCCTGAAGCTTTCTTT. Its translation is CATSDSSGPEAFF.

The rearrangement joins TRBV19 to TRBJ1-2, with a possible D match to TRBD1 (6 bases). There are 13 residues in the CDR3. CDR1 and CDR2 from the germline V gene are LNHDA and SQIVND (reference sequence). V shed 3 bases and J shed 7 bases, with 12 bases lying between them. The DNA of the CDR3 is TGTGCCAGTAGTATGGATTCAGGGGCTGGCTACACCTTC. Amino acid sequence: CASSMDSGAGYTF.

CDR3 sequence reads: CASRAEDEQFF. For the CDR3, the DNA is TGCGCCAGCAGAGCAGAGGATGAGCAGTTCTTC. The chain links TRBV10-1 to TRBJ2-1; D call uncertain. CDR1 and CDR2 from the germline V gene are WNHNN and SYGVQD (reference sequence). This CDR3 spans 11 amino acids. V lost 6 bases and J lost 8, with 8 bases in between.

The J gene is TRBJ1-6, the V gene TRBV9, with D unresolved. Germline CDR1 SGDLS, CDR2 YYNGEE. The germline V and J ends were trimmed by 0 bases and 7 bases, with 11 bases remaining between them. CDR3 length: 15 amino acids. CDR3 bases: TGTGCCAGCAGCGTAGAAATGGGAGACAATTCACCCCTCCACTTT. Amino acids: CASSVEMGDNSPLHF.

The chain links TRBV5-4 to TRBJ2-5, with 9 bases fitting TRBD1. Germline V gene sequence: CDR1 SGHNT, CDR2 YYREEE (reference sequence). With 7 bases clipped from V and 4 bases from J, the junction kept 5 bases outside the gene matches. CDR3 length equals 13 residues. This chain's CDR3 is CASGDRDGETQYF. Written as DNA, the CDR3 is TGTGCCAGCGGGGACAGGGATGGAGAGACCCAGTACTTC.

V and J are TRBV27 and TRBJ1-1; maybe TRBD1 (5 bases). Germline loops: CDR1 MNHEY, CDR2 SMNVEV (reference sequence). The CDR3 is 17 amino acids. Trimming stripped 0 bases from V and 3 bases from J, with 17 bases between. This CDR3 is CASSLSFQYGGDTEAFF. In nucleotides, the CDR3 is TGTGCCAGCAGTTTATCGTTCCAATACGGGGGGGACACTGAAGCTTTCTTT.

The chain employs TRBV14 and TRBJ2-2, with 11 bases aligning to TRBD2. The CDR3 extends over 14 amino acids. J gave up 5 bases and V 4 bases, and 0 bases lay outside the gene matches. Per the germline V gene, CDR1 is SGHDN and CDR2 is FVKESK. CDR3 coding DNA: TGTGCCAGCAGCCGACTAGCGGGGACCGGGGAGCTGTTTTTT. As protein: CASSRLAGTGELFF.

In its sample, this clone was seen a few times. CDR3 loop: CSVPLGHDYTF. In DNA form, the CDR3 reads TGCAGCGTTCCCCTCGGGCACGACTACACCTTC. The chain couples TRBV29-1 to TRBJ1-2; D is uncertain. CDR3 size: 11 residues. V was trimmed by 5 bases and J by 10 bases, leaving 14 bases between them. Germline V CDR1 and CDR2: SQVTM, ANQGSEA.

The rearrangement uses TRBV6-6 and TRBJ1-6; TRBD1 is a possible D gene (5 bases). V lost 0 bases, J lost 8 bases, and 14 bases lay in between. CDR3 length: 16 amino acids. Germline values: CDR1 MNHNY, CDR2 SVGAGI (reference sequence). CDR3 protein: CASSYSQGNRYSPLHF. The CDR3 coding sequence is TGTGCCAGCAGTTACTCGCAGGGAAATAGATATTCACCCCTCCACTTT.

The rearrangement links TRBV15 to TRBJ2-1, with 9 bases fitting TRBD1. Losses at the gene ends were 9 bases for V and 7 bases for J; bases not matched to a gene: 7. CDR1 and CDR2 (germline): LNHNV, YYDKDF (reference sequence). The CDR3 runs to 13 residues. The CDR3 sequence: CATNRGRLNEQFF. In DNA, the CDR3 is TGTGCCACTAACAGGGGGCGGCTGAATGAGCAGTTCTTC.

V and J are TRBV30 and TRBJ1-4; 8 positions agree with TRBD1. The CDR3 runs 13 residues. Unmatched junction bases numbered 3, after V lost 7 bases and J lost 2 bases. CDR1 and CDR2 from the germline V gene are GTSNPN and SVGIG (reference sequence). The CDR3 DNA reads as TGTGCCTTCCGACAGGGGACTAATGAAAAACTGTTTTTT. As protein: CAFRQGTNEKLFF.

The CDR3 DNA is TGTGCCATCAGTGAGTCGGGGGGGAACACTGAAGCTTTCTTT. It translates to CAISESGGNTEAFF. The chain links TRBV10-3 to TRBJ1-1; the D gene is possibly TRBD1 (5 bases). Looked up from germline, CDR1 is ENHRY and CDR2 is SYGVKD. The CDR3 covers 14 residues. Trimming took off 0 bases at V and 1 base at J, with 6 bases between the two ends.

The chain combines TRBV5-6 with TRBJ1-2; the D is unclear. V lost 1 base, J lost 2 bases, and 3 bases lay in between. The CDR3 spans 12 residues. Germline assignment: CDR1 SGHDT and CDR2 YYEEEE. The CDR3 here is CASSLSNYGYTF. In nucleotides, the CDR3 is TGTGCCAGCAGCTTGTCGAACTATGGCTACACCTTC. The full variable domain, in which reference TRBV5-6 and TRBJ1-2 provide the parts outside the CDR3, is DAGVTQSPTHLIKTRGQQVTLRCSPKSGHDTVSWYQQALGQGPQFIFQYYEEEERQRGNFPDRFSGHQFPNYSSELNVNALLLGDSALYLCASSLSNYGYTFGSGTRLTVV.